These 25 T cell receptor beta chains share one sample of origin, sequenced in a study of HIV-infected patients and healthy controls. Whole blood was used without fractionation, so all unsorted peripheral T cells were included. cDNA was made from 400 to 500 ng RNA using alpha and beta constant primers. Using multiplexing indices, alpha and beta chain libraries were generated apart by chain-specific third strand synthesis. TCRdb re-derived calls from the 5' RACE reads in MiXCR, one entry per CDR3 protein. Among about 10,000 distinct CDR3 sequences listed, over 9.5% were seen once. The source material was blood, sampled before antiretroviral therapy. Receptors originate from an adult with HIV infection.

This clonotype was picked up many times. The chain carries TRBV7-2 and TRBJ2-7, with 9 bases fitting TRBD1. Per the germline V gene, CDR1 is SGHTA and CDR2 is FQGNSA. The trim removed 1 base at V and 9 bases at J, leaving 10 bases unmatched. This CDR3 is 15 amino acids long. CDR3 nucleotides: TGTGCCAGCAGCTTAGAACAGGGGGCTTCCGACCGGCAGTACTTC. This codes for CASSLEQGASDRQYF.

By share, this clonotype counts as large (0.1 to 1%). The chain combines TRBV19 with TRBJ2-1; D uncertain. From germline, CDR1 is LNHDA and CDR2 SQIVND (reference sequence). V was cut by 3 bases and J by 3 bases, with 6 bases left in between. The CDR3 runs 13 residues. CDR3 loop: CASSMDGYNEQFF. CDR3 bases: TGTGCCAGTAGTATGGACGGCTACAATGAGCAGTTCTTC.

In this sample, this clonotype turned up many times. The rearrangement joins TRBV20-1 to TRBJ2-1; tentatively, D is TRBD1 or TRBD2 (5 bases each). V gave up 6 bases and J gave up 4 bases, with 19 bases separating them. CDR3 length: 15 residues. Germline V gene lookup returns CDR1 DFQATT and CDR2 SNEGSKA (reference sequence). The CDR3 reads CSADPRDLSYNEQFF. CDR3 coding DNA: TGCAGTGCAGACCCTCGGGACCTCTCATACAATGAGCAGTTCTTC.

This clonotype was seen at least ten times. The chain links TRBV27 to TRBJ2-3; 7 bases line up with TRBD2. V was clipped by 8 bases and J by 3 bases; unmatched bases: 5. Germline CDR1 and CDR2: MNHEY and SMNVEV (reference sequence). The CDR3 is 13 residues long. CDR3 in DNA: TGTGCCAGCGAATCAGCGGGGACAGATACGCAGTATTTT. This translates into CASESAGTDTQYF.

This clonotype was seen repeatedly, ten times or more. The chain uses TRBV29-1 and TRBJ1-5; the match to TRBD1 covers 7 bases. The CDR3 is 14 residues long. J lost 4 bases, V lost 6 bases, and 9 bases had no gene match. In germline, CDR1 is SQVTM, CDR2 ANQGSEA. The DNA for the CDR3 is TGCAGCGTGATAGGGACAGATCCAAATCAGCCCCAGCATTTT. As protein: CSVIGTDPNQPQHF. The full variable domain, its missing parts supplied by reference TRBV29-1 and TRBJ1-5, is SAVISQKPSRDICQRGTSLTIQCQVDSQVTMMFWYRQQPGQSLTLIATANQGSEATYESGFVIDKFPISRPNLTFSTLTVSNMSPEDSSIYLCSVIGTDPNQPQHFGDGTRLSIL.

Ten or more counts support this clonotype. The V gene is TRBV5-5, the J gene TRBJ1-4; 9 nucleotides agree with TRBD1. Germline V gives CDR1 SGHKS, CDR2 YYEKEE (reference sequence). The CDR3 totals 16 residues. V lost 5 bases to trimming and J lost 3 bases; unmatched junction nucleotides: 8. As DNA, the CDR3 is TGTGCCAGCAGGCCGGGACAGGGATCCTCTAATGAAAAACTGTTTTTT. It yields the protein CASRPGQGSSNEKLFF. Based on the CDR3 plus reference TRBV5-5 and TRBJ1-4, the full variable domain is DAGVTQSPTHLIKTRGQQVTLRCSPISGHKSVSWYQQVLGQGPQFIFQYYEKEERGRGNFPDRFSARQFPNYSSELNVNALLLGDSALYLCASRPGQGSSNEKLFFGSGTQLSVL.

There are many counts of this clonotype. The chain couples TRBV15 to TRBJ1-1; the D gene is possibly TRBD1 (5 bases). The CDR3 loop spans 16 amino acids. The V and J ends lost 3 bases and 4 bases respectively, with 18 bases between them. Germline CDR1 reads LNHNV; CDR2 reads YYDKDF (reference sequence). CDR3 nucleotide sequence: TGTGCCACCAGCAGTCGGCTTCTTGGGGGAGGCACTGAAGCTTTCTTT. It is translated as CATSSRLLGGGTEAFF.

This clonotype has a handful of counts. The chain carries TRBV4-3 and TRBJ1-1, with unresolved D. Per germline, CDR1 LGHNA and CDR2 YSLEER. The V end was cut by 1 base, the J end by 1 base, with 13 bases between. This CDR3 has 16 amino acids. This chain's CDR3 is CASSQAHVWGNTEAFF. DNA for the CDR3: TGCGCCAGCAGCCAAGCTCATGTTTGGGGGAACACTGAAGCTTTCTTT.

In its sample, this clonotype was seen many times. The V call is TRBV7-2, the J call TRBJ2-1; D unclear. Germline V CDR1 and CDR2: SGHTA, FQGNSA. The CDR3 loop spans 11 amino acids. V was trimmed by 7 bases and J by 6 bases, leaving 7 bases between them. CDR3 sequence (DNA): TGTGCCAGCACCCCTTTCAATGAGCAGTTCTTC. The encoded protein is CASTPFNEQFF.

V is TRBV6-6 and J is TRBJ2-3; unclear D gene. The CDR3 length is 17 residues. The V and J ends lost 3 bases and 3 bases respectively, with 19 bases between them. Germline V gene data show CDR1 as MNHNY and CDR2 as SVGAGI (reference sequence). CDR3 sequence (DNA): TGTGCCAGCAGTTATATCTTTTGCGAGAACTGTACAGATACGCAGTATTTT. It specifies CASSYIFCENCTDTQYF.

By proportion, this clonotype is medium-sized. The rearrangement links TRBV12-3 or TRBV12-4 to TRBJ1-1; possibly TRBD1 for D (5 bases). The CDR3 contains 12 residues. V was clipped by 5 bases and J by 4 bases, with 8 bases between them. CDR3 in amino acids: CASSLGVTEAFF. CDR3 nucleotides: TGTGCCAGCAGTCTGGGGGTCACTGAAGCTTTCTTT.

In this sample, this clonotype turned up a few times. The chain employs TRBV25-1 and TRBJ2-3; the D gene is possibly TRBD2 (5 bases). V shed 2 bases and J shed 3 bases, with 12 bases lying between them. The V gene's germline CDR1 is MGHDK and CDR2 SYGVNS. The CDR3 totals 15 residues. This CDR3 reads CASSEPGRGTDTQYF. The CDR3 bases are TGTGCCAGCAGTGAACCAGGAAGAGGGACAGATACGCAGTATTTT.

The chain joins TRBV19 to TRBJ2-6, with D unresolved. This CDR3 contains 15 residues. Germline lookup yields CDR1 LNHDA and CDR2 SQIVND (reference sequence). Trimming took off 4 bases at V and 5 bases at J, with 12 bases between the two ends. In DNA form, the CDR3 reads TGTGCCAGTAGTAAGGGCTCCGGCTGGGCCAACGTCCTGACTTTC. Translated, it gives CASSKGSGWANVLTF. The complete variable domain, with remaining parts taken from reference TRBV19 and TRBJ2-6, reads DGGITQSPKYLFRKEGQNVTLSCEQNLNHDAMYWYRQDPGQGLRLIYYSQIVNDFQKGDIAEGYSVSREKKESFPLTVTSAQKNPTAFYLCASSKGSGWANVLTFGAGSRLTVL.

This clonotype was recorded many times. The chain recombines TRBV29-1 with TRBJ2-6; TRBD2 might be the D (5 bases). CDR1 and CDR2 from the germline V gene are SQVTM and ANQGSEA. The ends were cut back, 4 bases at V and 2 bases at J, with 9 bases in the middle. The CDR3 contains 14 residues. CDR3 in DNA: TGCAGCGTTGGGGCTAGCACTGGGGCCAACGTCCTGACTTTC. Protein: CSVGASTGANVLTF.

This clonotype has at least ten counts. The chain employs TRBV20-1 and TRBJ1-1; TRBD1 is a possible D gene (6 bases). Germline lookup yields CDR1 DFQATT and CDR2 SNEGSKA (reference sequence). V was clipped by 2 bases and J by 5 bases, with 12 bases between them. The CDR3 runs to 13 residues. CDR3 protein: CSARYIQGTEAFF. CDR3 nucleotides: TGCAGTGCTAGATATATACAGGGAACTGAAGCTTTCTTT.

This clonotype was observed at least ten times. The genes are TRBV10-3 and TRBJ1-4; D possibly corresponds to TRBD1 (6 bases). This CDR3 has 13 residues. CDR1 is ENHRY, CDR2 SYGVKD, per germline. V lost 10 bases to trimming and J lost 7 bases, with 16 bases between them. CDR3 sequence: CASRGSRGEKLFF. The CDR3 DNA sequence: TGTGCCAGCAGGGGCTCAAGAGGTGAAAAACTGTTTTTT.

This chain joins TRBV29-1 and TRBJ2-2; TRBD2 aligns across 7 bases. J lost 7 bases, V lost 4 bases, and 15 bases had no gene match. The CDR3 extends over 16 amino acids. CDR1 and CDR2 (germline): SQVTM, ANQGSEA. This CDR3 reads CSVADAAGPFGGELFF. The CDR3 nucleotides are TGCAGCGTTGCGGATGCAGCGGGACCCTTCGGCGGGGAGCTGTTTTTT.

This clonotype ranks as large (0.1 to 1%). This rearrangement joins TRBV13 to TRBJ2-6; a weak D match, TRBD1 (6 bases). V was clipped by 5 bases and J by 2 bases, with 10 bases between them. There are 15 residues in the CDR3. CDR1 and CDR2 from the germline V gene are PRHDT and FYEKMQ (reference sequence). The CDR3, as DNA: TGTGCCAGCAGCCTCACAGGGACTGGGGCCAACGTCCTGACTTTC. Encoded protein: CASSLTGTGANVLTF.

This clonotype was counted ten times or more. This rearrangement joins TRBV5-4 to TRBJ2-2; D call uncertain. V dropped 5 bases and J dropped 4 bases, with 15 bases sitting between them. The CDR3 consists of 15 residues. Per germline, CDR1 SGHNT and CDR2 YYREEE (reference sequence). CDR3 protein: CASSVGFGFTGELFF. CDR3 nucleotide sequence: TGTGCCAGCAGTGTGGGGTTTGGATTCACCGGGGAGCTGTTTTTT.

This chain connects TRBV7-7 to TRBJ2-1, with D maybe TRBD1 (6 bases). In germline, CDR1 is SSHAT, CDR2 FNYEAQ (reference sequence). The CDR3 consists of 13 residues. V dropped 5 bases and J dropped 4 bases, with 9 bases sitting between them. The CDR3 sequence is CASSDGQYNEQFF. The CDR3 coding sequence is TGTGCCAGCAGCGACGGACAGTACAATGAGCAGTTCTTC.

The chain joins TRBV28 to TRBJ1-1, with 10 bases matching TRBD1. The CDR3 spans 10 residues. V lost 8 bases to trimming and J lost 13 bases; unmatched junction nucleotides: 4. Germline loops: CDR1 MDHEN, CDR2 SYDVKM. The CDR3 bases are TGTGCCAGCTGGGACAGGGGCGTTTTCTTT. This encodes CASWDRGVFF.

This clonotype was counted at least ten times. The chain carries TRBV5-5 and TRBJ2-3; the match to TRBD1 covers 9 bases. Unmatched junction bases numbered 7, after V lost 2 bases and J lost 3 bases. In germline, CDR1 is SGHKS, CDR2 YYEKEE (reference sequence). The CDR3 spans 16 residues. CDR3 region: CASSFPRDRETDTQYF. The CDR3 DNA reads TGTGCCAGCAGCTTTCCCCGGGACAGGGAGACAGATACGCAGTATTTT.

This clonotype is termed medium-sized. This chain joins TRBV19 and TRBJ1-5; D is uncertain. Trimming took off 1 base at V and 0 bases at J, with 10 bases between the two ends. The CDR3 has 16 residues. Germline CDR1 and CDR2: LNHDA and SQIVND (reference sequence). The CDR3 loop is CASSIGWDYSNQPQHF. Written as DNA, the CDR3 is TGTGCCAGTAGTATAGGATGGGATTATAGCAATCAGCCCCAGCATTTT.

This clonotype has ten or more counts. The V and J genes are TRBV12-3 or TRBV12-4 and TRBJ1-1; D is possibly TRBD1 (5 bases). The V end was cut by 4 bases, the J end by 5 bases, with 17 bases between. The CDR3 runs to 15 residues. The CDR3, as DNA: TGTGCCAGCAGTTCACATGGGGGGATTGGAACTGAAGCTTTCTTT. Protein sequence: CASSSHGGIGTEAFF.

There are many counts of this clonotype. This sequence joins TRBV10-3 and TRBJ1-2; 7 bases map to TRBD1. CDR3 length equals 15 residues. Looked up from germline, CDR1 is ENHRY and CDR2 is SYGVKD. V was clipped by 0 bases and J by 3 bases; unmatched bases: 4. CDR3 sequence: CAISESRGLDYGYTF. The CDR3 DNA sequence: TGTGCCATCAGTGAGTCTAGGGGGCTCGACTATGGCTACACCTTC.